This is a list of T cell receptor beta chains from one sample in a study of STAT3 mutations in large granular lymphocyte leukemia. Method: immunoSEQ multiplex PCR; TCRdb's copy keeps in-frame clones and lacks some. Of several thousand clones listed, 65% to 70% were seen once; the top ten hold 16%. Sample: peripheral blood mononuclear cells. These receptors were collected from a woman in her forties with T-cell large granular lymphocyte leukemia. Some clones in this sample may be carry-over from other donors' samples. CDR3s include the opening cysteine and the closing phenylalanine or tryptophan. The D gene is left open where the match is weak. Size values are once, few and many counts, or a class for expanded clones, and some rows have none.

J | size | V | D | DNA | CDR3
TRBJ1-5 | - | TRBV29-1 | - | TGCAGCGTTGAAGTGGGGGGCGTGGGCAATCAGCCCCAGCATTTT | CSVEVGGVGNQPQHF
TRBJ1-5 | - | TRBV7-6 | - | TGTGCCAGCAGCTTAGGGAGGGCCGCGCCCCAGCATTTT | CASSLGRAAPQHF
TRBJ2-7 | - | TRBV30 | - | TGTGCCTGGAGTGTACCGCCAAGGGGTAGGTACGAGCAGTACTTC | CAWSVPPRGRYEQYF
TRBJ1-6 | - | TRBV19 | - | TGTGCCAGTAGTTTATCGCAGGGTAATTCACCCCTCCACTTT | CASSLSQGNSPLHF
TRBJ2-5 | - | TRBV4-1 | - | TGCGCCAGCAGCGCGGGACCAAGGGAGACCCAGTACTTC | CASSAGPRETQYF
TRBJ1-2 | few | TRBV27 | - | TGTGCCAGCATCAAGGGCTACACCTTC | CASIKGYTF
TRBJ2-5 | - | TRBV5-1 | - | TGCGCCAGCAGCTTTGGAGAACCGCAAGAGACCCAGTACTTC | CASSFGEPQETQYF
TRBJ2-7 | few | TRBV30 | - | TGTGCCTGGACAGGAGTCGGCGAGCAGTACTTC | CAWTGVGEQYF
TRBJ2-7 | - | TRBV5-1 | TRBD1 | TGCGCCAGCAGCTGGGGACAGGCGTACGAGCAGTACTTC | CASSWGQAYEQYF
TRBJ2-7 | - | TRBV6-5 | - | TGTGCCAGCAGGAGTCCGAGGGAGCAGTACTTC | CASRSPREQYF
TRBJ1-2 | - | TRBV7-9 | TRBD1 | TGTGCCAGCAGCGCCGGGACAGGGGTTGGCTATGGCTACACCTTC | CASSAGTGVGYGYTF
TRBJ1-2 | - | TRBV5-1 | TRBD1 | TGCGCCAGCAGCTCGGGACAGGGGTATGGCTACACCTTC | CASSSGQGYGYTF
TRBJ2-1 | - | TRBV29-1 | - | TGCAGCGTTGTTCGCTCTTCCTACAATGAGCAGTTCTTC | CSVVRSSYNEQFF
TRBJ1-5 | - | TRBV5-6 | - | TGTGCCAGCAGCTTGGTCGGGTCGAATCAGCCCCAGCATTTT | CASSLVGSNQPQHF
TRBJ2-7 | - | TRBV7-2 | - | TGTGCCAGCAGCTTTCCCTCCTACGAGCAGTACTTC | CASSFPSYEQYF
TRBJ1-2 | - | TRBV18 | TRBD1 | TGTGCCAGCCAACCGGACAGGGGCGATTTCGGTGGCTACACCTTC | CASQPDRGDFGGYTF
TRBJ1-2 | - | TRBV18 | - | TGTGCCAGCTCCCGTGGCGAGGATTATGGCTACACCTTC | CASSRGEDYGYTF
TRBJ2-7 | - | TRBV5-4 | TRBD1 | TGTGCCAGCAGCCGACCCGGGACAGGGGTTGACGAGCAGTACTTC | CASSRPGTGVDEQYF
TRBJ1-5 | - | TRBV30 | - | TGTGCCTGGAGTTTGGATAGCAATCAGCCCCAGCATTTT | CAWSLDSNQPQHF
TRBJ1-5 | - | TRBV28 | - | TGTGCCAGTAGTCACGTGGTGAGCAATCAGCCCCAGCATTTT | CASSHVVSNQPQHF
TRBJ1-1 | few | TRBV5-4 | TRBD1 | TGTGCCAGCAGCTCCCGGGACAGGAACACTGAAGCTTTCTTT | CASSSRDRNTEAFF
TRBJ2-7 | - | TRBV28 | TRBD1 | TGTGCCAGCAGAACGACAGGGGAAGCCTACGAGCAGTACTTC | CASRTTGEAYEQYF
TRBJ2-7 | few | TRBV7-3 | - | TGTGCCAGCAGCCTTACTGTAGGGGGCGAGCAGTACTTC | CASSLTVGGEQYF
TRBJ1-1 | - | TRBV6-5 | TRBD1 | TGTGCCAGCAGTAGGACAGGGGAAAGAGAAGCTTTCTTT | CASSRTGEREAFF
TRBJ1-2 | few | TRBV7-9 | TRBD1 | TGTGCCAGCAGCCCGACAGGGGAAGGTGGCTACACCTTC | CASSPTGEGGYTF
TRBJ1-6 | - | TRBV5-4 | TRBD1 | TGTGCCAGCAGCCTAACAGGGGGCGCGCCCCTCCACTTT | CASSLTGGAPLHF
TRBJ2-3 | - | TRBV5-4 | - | TGTGCCAGCAGCGGCTTGGGTACGGCCAGACCCACAGATACGCAGTATTTT | CASSGLGTARPTDTQYF
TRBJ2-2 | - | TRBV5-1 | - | TGCGCCAGCAGCTTTAAGGGGCCCGGGGAGCTGTTTTTT | CASSFKGPGELFF
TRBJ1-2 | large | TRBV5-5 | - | TGTGCCAGCAGCCCCTCCGGGGCCGCGAAGCGAGACTATGGCTACACCTTC | CASSPSGAAKRDYGYTF
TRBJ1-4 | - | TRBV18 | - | TGTGCCAGCTCACCACTTGAAACAGGGTCAGCTAATGAAAAACTGTTTTTT | CASSPLETGSANEKLFF
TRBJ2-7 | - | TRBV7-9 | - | TGTGCCAGCAGCTCTTTGTATAGGTACGAGCAGTACTTC | CASSSLYRYEQYF
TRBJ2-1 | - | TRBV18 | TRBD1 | TGTGCCAGCTCACCAAGGACAGGGGGCGGGAATGAGCAGTTCTTC | CASSPRTGGGNEQFF
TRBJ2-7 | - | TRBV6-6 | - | TGTGCCAGCAATGCAGGTCGCTCCTACGAGCAGTACTTC | CASNAGRSYEQYF